This T cell receptor (beta chain) was recorded in a study of PD-1 blockade in classical Hodgkin lymphoma. Germline V gives CDR1 SGHTA, CDR2 FQGNSA. V lost 8 bases and J 0 bases, leaving 14 bases between the germline ends. The CDR3 is 15 amino acids. The sample holds a few counts of this clone. No antigen is known for it. Repertoires were generated with immunoSEQ multiplex PCR, while TCRdb's copy carries only in-frame clones and drops some. The sample yields roughly 28,000 clones, 70% seen once. Every one of the patients relapsed after autologous stem cell transplantation (brentuximab vedotin exposure was variable). Findings and limits, study-wide: Any patient who commenced nivolumab under 1 year after ASCT was excluded.

This TCR derives from a human donor with classical Hodgkin lymphoma. The sample consisted of peripheral blood mononuclear cells (PBMCs), taken before the second cycle of nivolumab. The chain joins TRBV7-2 to TRBJ1-5; D unclear. CDR3 sequence reads: CASPLTYYSNQPQHF. CDR3 DNA: TGTGCCAGCCCCCTGACGTACTATAGCAATCAGCCCCAGCATTTT. The whole variable domain, filled in from reference TRBV7-2 and TRBJ1-5, reads GAGVSQSPSNKVTEKGKDVELRCDPISGHTALYWYRQSLGQGLEFLIYFQGNSAPDKSGLPSDRFSAERTGGSVSTLTIQRTQQEDSAVYLCASPLTYYSNQPQHFGDGTRLSIL.